This TCR beta chain emerged from a study of glioma-infiltrating T cells after dendritic cell vaccination. For the study at large: Patients had newly diagnosed or recurrent glioblastoma and received dendritic cell vaccines.

Input was approximately 1.8 ug genomic DNA, or all available if less. Here immunoSEQ multiplex PCR was the method, and the copy in TCRdb shows in-frame clones only, minus some. The sample contains about 76,000 clones, around 90% of which appear only once. There are 16 residues in the CDR3. Looked up from germline, CDR1 is ENHRY and CDR2 is SYGVKD. After removal of 7 bases from V and 0 bases from J, the junction contained 11 bases not matched to a gene. Overall study results and limits: Survival was not directly related to TCR clonality in these patients. The cohort had few patients with full blood and tumor sets.

With respect to this clone: Antigen unknown.

Time point given: after dendritic cell vaccination, including at tumor progression/relapse. V and J are TRBV10-3 and TRBJ2-7; 8 nucleotides agree with TRBD2. The sequenced sample was blood, obtained after dendritic cell vaccination. The source of this sequence is a human donor with glioblastoma. The CDR3 loop is CAIKGASGSTSYEQYF. The CDR3 DNA reads TGTGCCATCAAAGGGGCTAGCGGGTCAACCTCCTACGAGCAGTACTTC.